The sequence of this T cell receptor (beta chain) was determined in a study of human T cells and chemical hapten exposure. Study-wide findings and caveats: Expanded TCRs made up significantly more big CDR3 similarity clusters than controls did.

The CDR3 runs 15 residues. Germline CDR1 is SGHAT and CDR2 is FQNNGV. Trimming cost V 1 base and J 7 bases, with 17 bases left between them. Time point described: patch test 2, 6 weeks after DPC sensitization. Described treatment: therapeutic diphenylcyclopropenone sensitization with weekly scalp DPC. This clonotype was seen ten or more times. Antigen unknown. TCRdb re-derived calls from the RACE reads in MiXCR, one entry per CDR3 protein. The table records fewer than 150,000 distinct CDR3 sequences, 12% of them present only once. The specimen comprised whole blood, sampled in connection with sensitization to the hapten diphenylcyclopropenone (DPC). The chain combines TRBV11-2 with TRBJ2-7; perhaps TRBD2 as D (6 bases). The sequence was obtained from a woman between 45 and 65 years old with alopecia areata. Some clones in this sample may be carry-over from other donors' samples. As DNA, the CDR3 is TGTGCCAGCAGCTTAGCAGGAGGGAGGTTGTCGGAGCAGTACTTC. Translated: CASSLAGGRLSEQYF. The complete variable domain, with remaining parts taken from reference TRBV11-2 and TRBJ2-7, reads EAGVAQSPRYKIIEKRQSVAFWCNPISGHATLYWYQQILGQGPKLLIQFQNNGVVDDSQLPKDRFSAERLKGVDSTLKIQPAKLEDSAVYLCASSLAGGRLSEQYFGPGTRLTVT.